The clone carrying this T cell receptor (beta chain) ranks as medium-sized. Its antigen is as yet unknown. CDR1 and CDR2 from the germline V gene are SGHNT and YENEEA. Trimming pared 5 bases from V and 4 bases from J, leaving 17 bases between. There are 15 residues in the CDR3. Treatment reported: randomized to nivolumab then ipilimumab (arm A) or the reverse (arm B). This entry comes from a study of sequential checkpoint blockade in melanoma. Findings and caveats of the study: Mutational load did not correlate with tumor T-cell fraction or clonality.

The repertoire was sequenced with immunoSEQ multiplex PCR; TCRdb's copy has only in-frame clones and lacks some. The table lists 2,000 to 2,500 clones, roughly 27% of them singletons. The specimen was tumor tissue (inferred from file names), collected from a patient given nivolumab and ipilimumab in sequence. V and J are TRBV11-3 and TRBJ1-2; D remains ambiguous. The sequence derives from a human donor with melanoma. The CDR3: CASSPSPGPLYGYTF. The CDR3 nucleotides are TGTGCCAGCAGCCCTTCCCCGGGTCCCCTCTATGGCTACACCTTC.